The clone carrying this T cell receptor beta chain counts as medium-sized (0.01 to 0.1%). Its antigen is still unknown. Purified naive CD4+ T cells were depleted of CD25+ Tregs. Whole-study findings and limits: Tumor Treg TCRs overlapped most with tumor naive CD4+ cells. In terms of TCR gene usage, tumor memory CD4+ T cells clustered together with blood and lymph node memory CD4+ cells, as well as with lymph node naive CD4+ cells.

This CDR3 comprises 12 residues. V was trimmed by 0 bases and J by 7 bases, leaving 6 bases between them. Adaptor-ligated barcode primers were used to amplify TRBV12-4/TRBJ1-2 clonotypes. TCRdb recomputed calls from the multiplex PCR reads with MiXCR, one row per CDR3 protein. This sample has under 650 distinct CDR3 sequences, with about 0.8% found just once. The receptor's source is a female donor with breast cancer. The chain employs TRBV12-3 or TRBV12-4 and TRBJ1-2; D ambiguous. The sequenced sample consisted of naive CD4+ T cells sorted from blood. Subset denoted: naive CD4+ T cells, CD4+CD45RA+CD25-. The CDR3 DNA is TGTGCCAGCAGTTTAGCGGGTGGTGGCTACACCTTC. Its translation: CASSLAGGGYTF.